The source of this T cell receptor (beta chain) is a study of T-cell reconstitution after alpha-beta-depleted transplantation in children (TCRdb year 2016). With respect to the entire study: Using TCR repertoire profiling, the study followed T-cell immune reconstitution in a quantitative way in children after TCRalphabeta/CD19-depleted allogeneic hematopoietic cell transplantation. The investigation overall reported the following: In some patients, the high TCRbeta diversity seen at day 60 was put down to recipient T cells and intrathymic progenitors that had survived conditioning. The frequencies of hyperexpanded clones fell over the following months, and after one year, T-cell counts and TCRbeta diversity were mostly attributed to newly produced T cells. The apparently early alphabetaT-cell count recovery about two months after transplant was reportedly dependent on only several hundred rapidly expanded clones derived from non-depleted graft cells.

The treatment or condition label for this specimen denotes: allogeneic hematopoietic cell transplantation with graft depleted of TCRalphabeta T cells and CD19 B cells. The transplant recipients were children given TCRalphabeta/CD19-depleted allogeneic hematopoietic cell grafts. The library was obtained by PCR. These reads were obtained on an Illumina HiSeq 2500. Molecular barcoding was employed in the preparation of TCR libraries, with unique molecular identifiers being used to normalize TCRbeta repertoire quantification. Using fastp trimming at Q25 and MiXCR clonotype assembly, TCRdb reanalyzed the public sequencing data and kept in-frame beta chains. Every distinct CDR3 protein forms one entry, paired with its most common genes and DNA. This sample has 85,000 to 120,000 distinct CDR3 sequences in its table, and 6% to 9% of those were observed once. The ten largest account for roughly 15% of the sample.

The sample holds a few counts of this clonotype. What this receptor recognizes is not known. No base quality values were provided; no much bigger clone lies one nucleotide off. The CDR3 has 16 amino acids, counting the end cysteine and phenylalanine. The kept DNA is CDR3 alone, 48 bases in frame from the first base. V loses 6 bases, J loses 0 bases, and the germline ends lie 18 bases apart. Looking up the germline V gene (reference sequence) yields CDR1 DFQATT and CDR2 SNEGSKA. The clonotype originates from a boy younger than 10 with acute lymphoblastic leukemia, due to receive a stem cell transplant. This sample comprised PBMCs, obtained before TCRalphabeta/CD19-depleted stem cell transplant. The sequence joins TRBV20-1 to TRBJ1-3; no confident D gene assignment can be made. The nucleotide sequence is given as TGCAGTGCCTATGGACGGAGACTTTCCTCTGGAAACACCATATATTTT. The encoded protein is CSAYGRRLSSGNTIYF.